The T cell receptor beta chain under discussion was sequenced for a study of blood T cell repertoires in COVID-19. Study information: There were acute and convalescent COVID-19 samples, and they came from the United States, Italy and Spain.

V was clipped by 3 bases and J by 8 bases; unmatched bases: 4. The CDR3 spans 15 residues. Germline values: CDR1 MNHEY, CDR2 SMNVEV (reference sequence). As originally analysed: Amplified reference gene primers provided the basis for estimating nucleated cell counts. Profiling relied on immunoSEQ multiplex PCR, and the TCRdb table lists in-frame clones only, not all of them. The V and J calls and the clone size are those of that table, but D and trimming were determined from the DNA. The repertoire holds about 170,000 clones, with approximately 83% as singletons. The count of this clone is one. The sequenced sample was peripheral blood. This TCR was sampled from an older woman with acute or convalescent COVID-19. V is TRBV27 and J is TRBJ2-1; 13 positions agree with TRBD2. CDR3 nucleotide sequence: TGTGCCAGCAGTTTGGGACTAGCGGGGTTGTATGAGCAGTTCTTC. Translated: CASSLGLAGLYEQFF.